This T cell receptor beta chain was sequenced during a study of blood T cell repertoires in COVID-19. The wider study: T cells, B-cell-depleted T cells, or PBMCs provided the cDNA or gDNA that served as material.

Germline V CDR1 and CDR2: SGHRS, YFSETQ. The CDR3 contains 14 residues. V was pared by 0 bases and J by 5 bases, with 12 bases between. Donors of Cohort 3 who recovered were those that had two negative PCRs, clearance, or symptom resolution. Clones were sequenced by immunoSEQ multiplex PCR, and TCRdb holds only the in-frame ones, with some missing. The sample carries almost 65,000 clones, 88% recorded once. Sequences were obtained from PBMCs or T cells enriched from blood (not recorded which). The chain recombines TRBV5-1 with TRBJ2-7; D is perhaps TRBD1 (6 bases). This sequence was found in a woman between 35 and 50 years old who had recovered from COVID-19. CDR3 loop: CASSLEGGEDEQYF. CDR3 coding DNA: TGCGCCAGCAGCTTGGAAGGGGGAGAAGACGAGCAGTACTTC.